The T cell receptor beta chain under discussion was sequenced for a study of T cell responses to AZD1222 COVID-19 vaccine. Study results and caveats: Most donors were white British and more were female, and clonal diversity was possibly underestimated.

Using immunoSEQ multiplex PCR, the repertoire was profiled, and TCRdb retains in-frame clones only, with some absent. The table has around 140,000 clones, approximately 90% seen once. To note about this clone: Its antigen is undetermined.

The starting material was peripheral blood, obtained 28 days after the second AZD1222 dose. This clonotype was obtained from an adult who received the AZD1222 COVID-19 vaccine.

The CDR3 is CASSYGLGGQETQYF. CDR3 nucleotides: TGTGCCAGCAGTTACGGCCTAGGAGGGCAAGAGACCCAGTACTTC. The chain employs TRBV6-5 and TRBJ2-5, with a possible D match to TRBD2 (6 bases). Germline loops: CDR1 MNHEY, CDR2 SVGAGI. Between the trimmed V and J ends, which lost 2 bases and 2 bases, there was a span of 12 bases. This CDR3 region has 15 residues.